Presented here are 32 T cell receptor beta chains from one specimen sequenced in a study of cytotoxic CD8 clonotypes in ibrutinib-treated CLL. TCRdb keeps only in-frame clones here, not all; method: immunoSEQ multiplex PCR. The table lists about 200,000 clones, over 65% of them singletons. Specimen: PBMCs, collected after 12 months of ibrutinib treatment. The origin of the receptors is a human donor with chronic lymphocytic leukemia.

This clone was seen a single time. The chain combines TRBV4-3 with TRBJ2-7; 11 bases are a match to TRBD2. J lost 5 bases, V lost 1 base, and 13 bases had no gene match. The germline CDR1 and CDR2 sequences are LGHNA and YSLEER. CDR3 length equals 18 residues. The CDR3 reads CASSQGAPIAGGFNEQYF. CDR3 coding DNA: TGCGCCAGCAGCCAAGGGGCACCTATAGCGGGAGGGTTCAACGAGCAGTACTTC.

The chain links TRBV6-6 to TRBJ1-4; 7 nucleotides line up with TRBD1. CDR1 is MNHNY and CDR2 is SVGAGI in the germline V gene (reference sequence). V was pared by 8 bases and J by 8 bases, with 8 bases of the junction left unmatched. The CDR3 totals 13 residues. CDR3 sequence reads: CASRAGGDEKLFF. Here the CDR3 DNA reads TGTGCCAGCCGAGCAGGGGGTGACGAAAAACTGTTTTTT.

A few counts support this clone. The chain employs TRBV9 and TRBJ2-7, with a tentative D call TRBD2 (6 bases). This CDR3 comprises 13 residues. CDR1 is SGDLS and CDR2 is YYNGEE in the germline V gene. Trimming pared 5 bases from V and 0 bases from J, leaving 9 bases between. DNA of the CDR3: TGTGCCAGCAGTGCGGGGTACTCCTACGAGCAGTACTTC. Amino acids: CASSAGYSYEQYF.

This clone came up a few times. V gene TRBV5-1 combines with J gene TRBJ1-6, with D hard to call. The V gene's germline CDR1 is SGHRS and CDR2 YFSETQ. The CDR3 sequence is 13 residues long. Trimming shortened V by 1 base and J by 7 bases, and 6 bases separated the two germline ends. CDR3 loop: CASSLMPNSPLHF. The CDR3 nucleotides read TGCGCCAGCAGCTTGATGCCGAATTCACCCCTCCACTTT.

A single count supports this clone. The CDR3 DNA follows: TGTGCCAGTAGTAAGCGGGGGTTACCCCCCTACAATGAGCAGTTCTTC. This encodes CASSKRGLPPYNEQFF. This sequence joins TRBV19 and TRBJ2-1; 8 bases are shared with TRBD2. Losses at the gene ends were 4 bases for V and 2 bases for J; bases not matched to a gene: 7. The CDR3 runs 16 residues. Germline CDR1 LNHDA, CDR2 SQIVND (reference sequence). Full variable domain (remainder filled in from reference TRBV19 and TRBJ2-1): DGGITQSPKYLFRKEGQNVTLSCEQNLNHDAMYWYRQDPGQGLRLIYYSQIVNDFQKGDIAEGYSVSREKKESFPLTVTSAQKNPTAFYLCASSKRGLPPYNEQFFGPGTRLTVL.

This clone has just one count. The V and J genes are TRBV11-2 and TRBJ1-1, with D possibly matching TRBD1 (5 bases). V was pared by 7 bases and J by 4 bases, with 13 bases between. Germline CDR1 SGHAT, CDR2 FQNNGV. This CDR3 region has 13 residues. The CDR3 loop reads CASNQGLGTEAFF. DNA of the CDR3: TGTGCCAGCAACCAGGGTTTAGGCACTGAAGCTTTCTTT.

CDR3 sequence reads: CASSSVWGGGNGELFF. Written as DNA, the CDR3 is TGTGCCAGCAGTTCCGTCTGGGGCGGGGGAAACGGGGAGCTGTTTTTT. The chain has TRBV27 and TRBJ2-2; 7 bases align to TRBD2. Germline CDR1 MNHEY, CDR2 SMNVEV (reference sequence). V shed 4 bases, J shed 7 bases, and the junction held 12 bases outside the gene matches. This CDR3 region has 16 residues.

The chain couples TRBV19 to TRBJ1-2; 10 nucleotides align to TRBD1. There are 15 residues in the CDR3. V was clipped by 3 bases and J by 7 bases; unmatched bases: 8. Per germline, CDR1 LNHDA and CDR2 SQIVND (reference sequence). The CDR3 sequence: CASSIRDRGIGGYTF. In DNA, the CDR3 is TGTGCCAGTAGTATTCGGGACAGGGGTATTGGTGGCTACACCTTC. The complete variable domain, with remaining parts taken from reference TRBV19 and TRBJ1-2, reads DGGITQSPKYLFRKEGQNVTLSCEQNLNHDAMYWYRQDPGQGLRLIYYSQIVNDFQKGDIAEGYSVSREKKESFPLTVTSAQKNPTAFYLCASSIRDRGIGGYTFGSGTRLTVV.

V is TRBV2 and J is TRBJ1-2, with a possible D match to TRBD1 (5 bases). CDR3 length: 15 residues. From germline, CDR1 is SNHLY and CDR2 FYNNEI. The V and J ends lost 10 bases and 0 bases respectively, with 18 bases between them. CDR3 nucleotides: TGTGCCACCAACGGAGGGGCCCAGACTAACTATGGCTACACCTTC. It codes for CATNGGAQTNYGYTF.

This clone was counted a few times. The chain has TRBV6-5 and TRBJ1-5, with 9 bases that match TRBD1. V lost 5 bases and J lost 2; bases outside the gene matches: 4. The germline CDR1 and CDR2 sequences are MNHEY and SVGAGI. The CDR3 extends over 15 amino acids. CDR3 region: CASSRGTGRNQPQHF. CDR3 DNA: TGTGCCAGCAGTCGGGGGACAGGGCGCAATCAGCCCCAGCATTTT.

The chain recombines TRBV5-1 with TRBJ2-7; D ambiguous. The V end was cut by 4 bases, the J end by 9 bases, with 14 bases between. Germline lookup yields CDR1 SGHRS and CDR2 YFSETQ. The length of the CDR3 is 12 residues. The CDR3 protein is CASSPDLEVQYF. CDR3 nucleotide sequence: TGCGCCAGCAGCCCCGATTTAGAAGTGCAGTACTTC.

On this clone itself: Other DNA sequences in this specimen translate into the identical CDR3. The rearrangement uses TRBV30 and TRBJ2-7, with D possibly matching TRBD1 (6 bases). This CDR3 spans 12 amino acids. Trimming took off 0 bases at V and 3 bases at J, with 6 bases between the two ends. Per the germline V gene, CDR1 is GTSNPN and CDR2 is SVGIG (reference sequence). CDR3 nucleotide sequence: TGTGCCTGGAGTGTACAGGGCTACGAGCAGTACTTC. Residues: CAWSVQGYEQYF.

By share, this clone ranks as medium-sized (0.01 to 0.1%). The genes are TRBV5-6 and TRBJ1-6; D unclear. The CDR3 sequence is 15 residues long. Trimming left V 3 bases short and J 8 bases short, with 15 bases between. CDR1 and CDR2 from the germline V gene are SGHDT and YYEEEE. The CDR3 region is CASSWRSQWYSPLHF. The CDR3 coding sequence is TGTGCCAGCAGCTGGCGGTCCCAGTGGTATTCACCCCTCCACTTT.

The chain combines TRBV9 with TRBJ1-1; tentative D call: TRBD1 (6 bases). Germline loops: CDR1 SGDLS, CDR2 YYNGEE. Deletions cut 4 bases from V and 0 bases from J, with 10 bases between. The CDR3 consists of 14 residues. The CDR3 bases are TGTGCCAGCAGCTTTCGGACAGTGAACACTGAAGCTTTCTTT. It is translated as CASSFRTVNTEAFF.

The gene calls are TRBV5-1 and TRBJ2-3; weak D call: TRBD2 (5 bases). The germline gives CDR1 SGHRS, CDR2 YFSETQ. The CDR3 totals 13 residues. V lost 9 bases to trimming and J lost 0 bases, with 11 bases between them. DNA of the CDR3: TGCGCCACTGCAGGACTTAGCACAGATACGCAGTATTTT. Translated: CATAGLSTDTQYF.

The V and J genes are TRBV14 and TRBJ1-4; D gene uncertain. Germline V gene sequence: CDR1 SGHDN, CDR2 FVKESK. The CDR3 extends over 13 amino acids. Trimming left V 3 bases short and J 8 bases short, with 10 bases between. The CDR3 DNA reads as TGTGCCAGCAGCCAGAGGAGAGGAGAAAAACTGTTTTTT. This codes for CASSQRRGEKLFF.

This chain joins TRBV30 and TRBJ1-2; D gene uncertain. This CDR3 is built from 12 residues. V was pared by 7 bases and J by 0 bases, with 9 bases between. Germline lookup yields CDR1 GTSNPN and CDR2 SVGIG (reference sequence). CDR3 DNA sequence: TGTGCCTCCCAGACCACTAACTATGGCTACACCTTC. This codes for CASQTTNYGYTF.

This clone was counted a few times. CDR3 in amino acids: CSYRDTEAFF. In nucleotides, the CDR3 is TGCAGTTACAGGGACACTGAAGCTTTCTTT. The chain recombines TRBV20-1 with TRBJ1-1, with D possibly TRBD1 on 6 matching bases. The CDR3 spans 10 residues. Germline lookup yields CDR1 DFQATT and CDR2 SNEGSKA (reference sequence). Trimming removed 8 bases at V and 3 bases at J, with 7 bases between.

V is TRBV5-1 and J is TRBJ1-5; TRBD1 matches at 9 bases. CDR3 length: 16 residues. With V trimmed by 0 bases and J by 2 bases, 3 bases remained unmatched. Germline V gene data show CDR1 as SGHRS and CDR2 as YFSETQ. This chain's CDR3 is CASSLGTGVGNQPQHF. Here the CDR3 DNA reads TGCGCCAGCAGCTTGGGGACAGGGGTCGGCAATCAGCCCCAGCATTTT.

The chain joins TRBV29-1 to TRBJ2-2, with no clear D. CDR3 length: 10 residues. V was cut by 4 bases and J by 7 bases, with 4 bases left in between. CDR1 SQVTM and CDR2 ANQGSEA come from the germline V gene. CDR3 sequence: CSVALGELFF. CDR3 nucleotides: TGCAGCGTTGCCCTCGGGGAGCTGTTTTTT.

The chain has TRBV30 and TRBJ1-5; D remains ambiguous. Germline V gene sequence: CDR1 GTSNPN, CDR2 SVGIG (reference sequence). V was trimmed by 0 bases and J by 2 bases, leaving 8 bases between them. CDR3 size: 14 residues. The CDR3 DNA reads as TGTGCCTGGAGTGTACAGTCCGGCAATCAGCCCCAGCATTTT. Translation: CAWSVQSGNQPQHF.

This clone was seen more than once but under ten times. V is TRBV5-1 and J is TRBJ1-2; D perhaps matches TRBD1 (6 bases). Trimming left V 3 bases short and J 0 bases short, with 12 bases between. This CDR3 is built from 15 residues. From germline, CDR1 is SGHRS and CDR2 YFSETQ. The DNA of the CDR3 is TGCGCCAGCAGCTGGGGCGACAGGACTAACTATGGCTACACCTTC. Translation: CASSWGDRTNYGYTF. The full variable domain, rest sourced from reference TRBV5-1 and TRBJ1-2, is KAGVTQTPRYLIKTRGQQVTLSCSPISGHRSVSWYQQTPGQGLQFLFEYFSETQRNKGNFPGRFSGRQFSNSRSEMNVSTLELGDSALYLCASSWGDRTNYGYTFGSGTRLTVV.

V is TRBV10-2 and J is TRBJ2-1, with D possibly being TRBD1 (7 bases). Germline V lookup: CDR1 WSHSY, CDR2 SAAADI. The CDR3 contains 12 residues. V was cut by 2 bases and J by 9 bases, with 8 bases left in between. The CDR3 protein is CASSEQGGEQFF. In DNA form, the CDR3 reads TGCGCCAGCAGTGAGCAGGGGGGTGAGCAGTTCTTC.

Worth noting for this clone: One base away lies a much larger clone, so this may be a sequencing read error. The chain is built from TRBV7-9 and TRBJ1-3; TRBD1 matches 9 bases. Germline V CDR1 and CDR2: SEHNR, FQNEAQ (reference sequence). The V segment lost 7 bases and the J segment 1 base; nucleotides outside the gene matches: 8. The CDR3 covers 16 residues. The CDR3 region has the DNA TGTGCCAGCAACCTAAGGGACAGGGCGTCTGGAAACACCATATATTTT. Translated, it gives CASNLRDRASGNTIYF.

The genes are TRBV5-6 and TRBJ1-1; tentative D call: TRBD1 (5 bases). The V gene lost 1 base and the J gene lost 5 bases, with 15 bases spanning the gap. The CDR3 contains 15 residues. Germline lookup yields CDR1 SGHDT and CDR2 YYEEEE. CDR3 protein: CASSLSRYRGTEAFF. Written as DNA, the CDR3 is TGTGCCAGCAGCTTGTCAAGGTATAGGGGTACTGAAGCTTTCTTT.

The chain employs TRBV7-9 and TRBJ2-7, with 9 positions matching TRBD1. CDR1 is SEHNR, CDR2 FQNEAQ, per germline (reference sequence). CDR3 length: 15 residues. The J segment lost 3 bases and the V segment lost 5 bases, leaving 8 bases of the junction unmatched. For the CDR3, the DNA is TGTGCCAGCAGCGCGACAGGGGGGGCTTACTACGAGCAGTACTTC. This encodes CASSATGGAYYEQYF.

The table lists this clone with a few counts. The chain recombines TRBV7-9 with TRBJ1-5, with unresolved D. The germline gives CDR1 SEHNR, CDR2 FQNEAQ (reference sequence). V was shortened by 5 bases and J by 6 bases, with 11 bases between the two germline ends. This CDR3 has 13 amino acids. CDR3 sequence (DNA): TGTGCCAGCAGCCGAGGGTCGGGTCAGCCCCAGCATTTT. Amino acid sequence: CASSRGSGQPQHF.

The gene calls are TRBV7-8 and TRBJ1-3; D gene ambiguous. Germline V gives CDR1 SGHVS, CDR2 FQNEAQ. This CDR3 has 17 residues. V lost 2 bases to trimming and J lost 5 bases, with 19 bases between them. The CDR3 nucleotides are TGTGCCAGCAGCTTACGGTACGACAACCGACCGAGAAACACCATATATTTT. Its protein product is CASSLRYDNRPRNTIYF.

The CDR3 here is CASSQGSGSSYEQYF. CDR3 in DNA: TGCGCCAGCAGCCAAGGGAGCGGGAGCTCCTACGAGCAGTACTTC. V usage is TRBV4-3 and J usage is TRBJ2-7, with 8 bases lining up with TRBD2. J lost 0 bases, V lost 1 base, and 2 bases had no gene match. CDR3 length equals 15 residues. The germline V gene encodes CDR1 LGHNA and CDR2 YSLEER.

This clone has just one count. This chain links TRBV5-1 with TRBJ1-1; D is ambiguous. The CDR3 is 14 amino acids. V gave up 0 bases and J gave up 2 bases, with 8 bases separating them. CDR1 and CDR2 from the germline V gene are SGHRS and YFSETQ. Here the CDR3 reads CASSLGPPNTEAFF. The CDR3 bases are TGCGCCAGCAGCTTGGGTCCGCCCAACACTGAAGCTTTCTTT.

The rearrangement links TRBV18 to TRBJ1-1; 10 bases agree with TRBD1. The CDR3 length is 15 residues. V lost 4 bases and J lost 6; bases outside the gene matches: 8. Germline CDR1 reads KGHSH; CDR2 reads LQKENI. The CDR3 DNA sequence: TGTGCCAGCTCACAACAGGGACAGGGGTCCTCTGAAGCTTTCTTT. Its translation: CASSQQGQGSSEAFF.

V usage is TRBV30 and J usage is TRBJ1-5; D gene uncertain. The germline gives CDR1 GTSNPN, CDR2 SVGIG (reference sequence). V was trimmed by 2 bases and J by 0 bases, leaving 8 bases between them. The CDR3 spans 14 residues. In DNA form, the CDR3 reads TGTGCCTGGAGTCAGGCATATAGCAATCAGCCCCAGCATTTT. Its protein product is CAWSQAYSNQPQHF. The complete variable domain, with remaining parts taken from reference TRBV30 and TRBJ1-5, reads SQTIHQWPATLVQPVGSPLSLECTVEGTSNPNLYWYRQAAGRGLQLLFYSVGIGQISSEVPQNLSASRPQDRQFILSSKKLLLSDSGFYLCAWSQAYSNQPQHFGDGTRLSIL.